The 22 T cell receptor beta chains listed next were all sequenced from one sample in a study of blood T cell repertoires in COVID-19. The protocol was immunoSEQ multiplex PCR, while the TCRdb copy is restricted to in-frame clones and leaves out a portion. The table includes around 81,000 clones, 88% detected once. The material sequenced was peripheral blood. The receptors were sampled from a man aged 65-85 years with acute or convalescent COVID-19.

The V and J genes are TRBV7-2 and TRBJ2-5; 14 bases fit TRBD2. Germline-derived CDR1 and CDR2 are SGHTA and FQGNSA. J lost 3 bases, V lost 5 bases, and 5 bases had no gene match. This CDR3 region has 16 residues. The CDR3, as DNA: TGTGCCAGCAGCCAAGGGACTAGCGGGGGCGAAGAGACCCAGTACTTC. Translated: CASSQGTSGGEETQYF.

This sequence joins TRBV10-2 and TRBJ2-7, with D maybe TRBD1 (5 bases). The CDR3 runs to 13 residues. In germline, CDR1 is WSHSY, CDR2 SAAADI. Trimming left V 0 bases short and J 7 bases short, with 10 bases between. CDR3: CASSESSRTEQYF. Written as DNA, the CDR3 is TGCGCCAGCAGTGAGTCCTCCCGGACAGAGCAGTACTTC.

The genes are TRBV28 and TRBJ1-6, with D hard to call. Trimming took 7 bases from V and 0 from J, leaving 7 bases between them. This CDR3 is 14 amino acids long. Germline CDR1 reads MDHEN; CDR2 reads SYDVKM. CDR3 DNA: TGTGCCAGCAACAAGAACTCCTATAATTCACCCCTCCACTTT. This sequence encodes CASNKNSYNSPLHF. The variable domain in full, completed from reference TRBV28 and TRBJ1-6, reads DVKVTQSSRYLVKRTGEKVFLECVQDMDHENMFWYRQDPGLGLRLIYFSYDVKMKEKGDIPEGYSVSREKKERFSLILESASTNQTSMYLCASNKNSYNSPLHFGNGTRLTVT.

The CDR3 DNA is TGTGCCAGCAGTGAATACGGGGATCGGCAGCCCCAGCATTTT. This sequence encodes CASSEYGDRQPQHF. The rearrangement joins TRBV6-1 to TRBJ1-5, with unresolved D. Looked up from germline, CDR1 is MNHNS and CDR2 is SASEGT. This CDR3 contains 14 residues. Trimming pared 2 bases from V and 7 bases from J, leaving 12 bases between.

V gene TRBV2 combines with J gene TRBJ1-3; 7 bases fit TRBD1. The germline V gene encodes CDR1 SNHLY and CDR2 FYNNEI. This CDR3 contains 15 residues. Trimming took 4 bases from V and 4 from J; bases not matched to a gene: 7. This CDR3 is CASSARDRLGNTIYF. The CDR3 DNA follows: TGTGCCAGCAGTGCCCGGGACAGACTCGGAAACACCATATATTTT.

The V call is TRBV5-1, the J call TRBJ2-7, with a weak D call TRBD2 (6 bases). Trimming stripped 0 bases from V and 1 base from J, with 8 bases between. Germline CDR1 reads SGHRS; CDR2 reads YFSETQ. The CDR3 has 14 amino acids. Written as DNA, the CDR3 is TGCGCCAGCAGCTTGGCAGGGAGGTCCTACGAGCAGTACTTC. This translates into CASSLAGRSYEQYF.

V usage is TRBV4-1 and J usage is TRBJ1-6; TRBD1 matches 7 bases. The CDR3 runs 17 residues. Trimming removed 4 bases from V and 7 bases from J; junction bases left unmatched: 13. Germline CDR1 and CDR2: MGHRA and YSYEKL. The chain's CDR3 is CASSPGQATRVNSPLHF. CDR3 nucleotides: TGCGCCAGCAGCCCCGGACAGGCTACGCGTGTAAATTCACCCCTCCACTTT.

The chain couples TRBV6-5 to TRBJ1-1, with 10 bases that match TRBD1. Per the germline V gene, CDR1 is MNHEY and CDR2 is SVGAGI. After removal of 6 bases from V and 5 bases from J, the junction contained 6 bases not matched to a gene. This CDR3 comprises 14 residues. CDR3 DNA: TGTGCCAGCAGGGGCCGGGACAGGGGTACTGAAGCTTTCTTT. Encoded protein: CASRGRDRGTEAFF.

This sequence joins TRBV4-3 and TRBJ2-1; 12 bases align to TRBD2. The length of the CDR3 is 17 residues. Germline trimming cut 3 bases from V and 8 bases from J; bases unmatched to any gene: 11. Germline CDR1 reads LGHNA; CDR2 reads YSLEER. The CDR3 DNA reads TGCGCCAGCAGCCAGGGGACTAGCGGGTATTCGAATTATGAGCAGTTCTTC. This encodes CASSQGTSGYSNYEQFF.

As concerns this clone: Other DNA sequences in the sample encode the same CDR3. CDR3 protein: CASSPGGGPTDTQYF. DNA of the CDR3: TGTGCCAGCAGCCCTGGGGGAGGGCCCACAGATACGCAGTATTTT. The chain joins TRBV7-3 to TRBJ2-3; 7 bases match TRBD2. V trimming: 5 bases; J trimming: 2 bases; junction bases outside the gene matches: 7. Germline loops: CDR1 SGHTA, CDR2 FQGTGA. This CDR3 is built from 15 residues. The full variable domain, with the rest looked up from reference TRBV7-3 and TRBJ2-3, is GAGVSQTPSNKVTEKGKYVELRCDPISGHTALYWYRQSLGQGPEFLIYFQGTGAADDSGLPNDRFFAVRPEGSVSTLKIQRTERGDSAVYLCASSPGGGPTDTQYFGPGTRLTVL.

The V call is TRBV6-5, the J call TRBJ2-7; 9 bases map to TRBD1. Germline CDR1 is MNHEY and CDR2 is SVGAGI. Trimming took 2 bases from V and 6 from J; bases not matched to a gene: 8. This CDR3 has 15 amino acids. The CDR3 bases are TGTGCCAGCAGTTACCCGACAGGGGGGAAACTCGAGCAGTACTTC. Protein product: CASSYPTGGKLEQYF.

This clone was seen a handful of times. The J gene is TRBJ2-3, the V gene TRBV5-4, with TRBD2 matching 16 bases. After removal of 3 bases from V and 4 bases from J, the junction contained 5 bases not matched to a gene. The CDR3 contains 17 residues. Germline V gene sequence: CDR1 SGHNT, CDR2 YYREEE (reference sequence). The CDR3 reads CASSSGTSGRAADTQYF. The CDR3 coding sequence is TGTGCCAGCAGCTCTGGGACTAGCGGGAGGGCCGCAGATACGCAGTATTTT.

The chain has TRBV10-2 and TRBJ1-3; no clear D gene. Germline V CDR1 and CDR2: WSHSY, SAAADI. CDR3 length equals 15 residues. Trimming took off 2 bases at V and 4 bases at J, with 12 bases between the two ends. The CDR3 bases are TGCGCCAGCAGTGAGGTCGGGGTCAGCGGAAACACCATATATTTT. Residues: CASSEVGVSGNTIYF.

The chain joins TRBV29-1 to TRBJ1-5, with D maybe TRBD1 (6 bases). V was pared by 7 bases and J by 1 base, with 14 bases between. Germline V lookup: CDR1 SQVTM, CDR2 ANQGSEA. The CDR3 runs 14 residues. The DNA for the CDR3 is TGCAGCGCCCGAGGGGGGGGCAGCAATCAGCCCCAGCATTTT. Protein: CSARGGGSNQPQHF.

The V and J genes are TRBV7-2 and TRBJ1-1; D gene ambiguous. Germline loops: CDR1 SGHTA, CDR2 FQGNSA. V was trimmed by 3 bases and J by 5 bases, leaving 16 bases between them. The length of the CDR3 is 15 residues. The CDR3 sequence is CASSLSAVRLTEAFF. The DNA for the CDR3 is TGTGCCAGCAGCTTGTCCGCGGTAAGGCTTACTGAAGCTTTCTTT.

There are a few counts of this clone. The rearrangement uses TRBV2 and TRBJ1-5; D is possibly TRBD1 (5 bases). CDR1 SNHLY and CDR2 FYNNEI come from the germline V gene. V was trimmed by 6 bases and J by 7 bases, leaving 13 bases between them. The CDR3 totals 13 residues. CDR3: CASRRRVGQPQHF. The DNA of the CDR3 is TGTGCCAGCAGACGCAGGGTGGGCCAGCCCCAGCATTTT.

The J gene is TRBJ1-1, the V gene TRBV28; 7 bases fit TRBD1. V was clipped by 6 bases and J by 0 bases; unmatched bases: 4. CDR3 length equals 14 residues. CDR1 is MDHEN and CDR2 is SYDVKM in the germline V gene. The CDR3 here is CASRLTGMNTEAFF. The CDR3 DNA reads TGTGCCAGCAGGCTGACAGGGATGAACACTGAAGCTTTCTTT.

The gene calls are TRBV10-2 and TRBJ1-2; TRBD1 is a possible D gene (5 bases). This CDR3 contains 13 residues. CDR1 and CDR2 (germline): WSHSY, SAAADI. V gave up 7 bases and J gave up 2 bases, with 11 bases separating them. The CDR3 DNA is TGCGCCAGCACCCCGGGGGGAAACTATGGCTACACCTTC. Its protein is CASTPGGNYGYTF.

The chain employs TRBV29-1 and TRBJ2-1; tentative D call: TRBD2 (7 bases). The CDR3 contains 14 residues. The V and J ends lost 5 bases and 4 bases respectively, with 15 bases between them. Germline CDR1 reads SQVTM; CDR2 reads ANQGSEA. The CDR3 is CSVPPGGPYNEQFF. The CDR3 DNA sequence: TGCAGCGTTCCCCCCGGGGGGCCTTACAATGAGCAGTTCTTC.

The chain combines TRBV28 with TRBJ1-1; the D is unclear. The CDR3 runs to 13 residues. Germline V gene data show CDR1 as MDHEN and CDR2 as SYDVKM. The V end was cut by 10 bases, the J end by 1 base, with 13 bases between. The CDR3 DNA reads TGTGCCACTTGGACTTTGACGAACACTGAAGCTTTCTTT. Translation gives CATWTLTNTEAFF.

This rearrangement joins TRBV28 to TRBJ1-5; maybe TRBD1 (6 bases). The CDR3 consists of 18 residues. Between the trimmed V and J ends, which lost 6 bases and 5 bases, there was a span of 26 bases. CDR1 MDHEN and CDR2 SYDVKM come from the germline V gene. Written as DNA, the CDR3 is TGTGCCAGCAGCACCATGGGGGTGGCGCAGGGGATAGATCAGCCCCAGCATTTT. As protein: CASSTMGVAQGIDQPQHF.

The chain couples TRBV10-3 to TRBJ2-7; D gene uncertain. Between the trimmed V and J ends, which lost 4 bases and 2 bases, there was a span of 12 bases. The CDR3 extends over 14 amino acids. The germline CDR1 and CDR2 sequences are ENHRY and SYGVKD. CDR3 in DNA: TGTGCCATCAGTGGCGGCACTGCGACCTACGAGCAGTACTTC. Protein product: CAISGGTATYEQYF.